This TCR beta chain is from a study of T-cell memory formation after mild COVID-19. From the 5' RACE reads, TCRdb called clonotypes with MiXCR, one entry per CDR3 protein. The sample has 430,000 or so distinct CDR3 sequences, roughly 25% seen once. The origin of this receptor is an adult woman who had mild COVID-19 (a few samples of this study predate the infection). Cell type and time point are not known. Sequencing was done on a sample of PBMCs or a T cell subset sorted from them (not recorded which).

In DNA form, the CDR3 reads TGTGCCAGCAGCCGAGGGGATTTCTCCTCCTCCTACGAGCAGTACTTC. The encoded protein is CASSRGDFSSSYEQYF. The chain is built from TRBV13 and TRBJ2-7; either TRBD1 or TRBD2 may supply D (5 bases each). The CDR3 runs 16 residues. From germline, CDR1 is PRHDT and CDR2 FYEKMQ (reference sequence). The V end was cut by 5 bases, the J end by 0 bases, with 17 bases between. Based on the CDR3 plus reference TRBV13 and TRBJ2-7, the full variable domain is AAGVIQSPRHLIKEKRETATLKCYPIPRHDTVYWYQQGPGQDPQFLISFYEKMQSDKGSIPDRFSAQQFSDYHSELNMSSLELGDSALYFCASSRGDFSSSYEQYFGPGTRLTVT.